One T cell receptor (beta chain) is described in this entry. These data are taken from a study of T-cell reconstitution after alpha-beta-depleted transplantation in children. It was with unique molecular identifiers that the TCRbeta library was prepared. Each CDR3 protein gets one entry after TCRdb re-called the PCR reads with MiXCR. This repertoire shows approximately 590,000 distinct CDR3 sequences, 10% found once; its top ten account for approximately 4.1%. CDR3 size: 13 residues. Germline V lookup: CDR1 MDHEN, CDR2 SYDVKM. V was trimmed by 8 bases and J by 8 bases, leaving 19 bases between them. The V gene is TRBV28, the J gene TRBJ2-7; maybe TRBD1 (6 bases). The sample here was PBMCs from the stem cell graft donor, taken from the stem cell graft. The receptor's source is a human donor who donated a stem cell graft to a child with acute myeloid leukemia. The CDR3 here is CASGQGSPHKQYF. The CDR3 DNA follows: TGTGCCAGCGGGCAGGGGAGTCCCCACAAGCAGTACTTC.